A selection of T cell receptor beta chains follows, all from one sample in a study of blood T cell repertoires in COVID-19. Profiling relied on immunoSEQ multiplex PCR, and the TCRdb table lists in-frame clones only, not all of them. The repertoire holds under 200,000 clones, with more than 75% as singletons. The sample was PBMCs or T cells enriched from blood (not recorded which). These TCRs come from a woman aged 50 to 60 who had recovered from COVID-19. Each CDR3 is given with its conserved first and last residue. A D gene is named only where the DNA matches it firmly. Size values are once, few and many counts, or a class for expanded clones, and some rows have none.

J gene: TRBJ2-6
D gene: .
V gene: TRBV15
clone size: .
CDR3 protein: CATSRDTGSGANVLTF
CDR3 DNA: TGTGCCACCAGCAGAGATACAGGGTCTGGGGCCAACGTCCTGACTTTC

J gene: TRBJ1-3
D gene: .
V gene: TRBV25-1
clone size: .
CDR3 protein: CASSVGGTGNTIYF
CDR3 DNA: TGTGCCAGCAGTGTGGGGGGGACTGGAAACACCATATATTTT

J gene: TRBJ2-3
D gene: TRBD2
V gene: TRBV3-1/TRBV3-2
clone size: .
CDR3 protein: CASSKLAGTSTDTQYF
CDR3 DNA: TGTGCCAGCAGCAAATTAGCGGGGACAAGCACAGATACGCAGTATTTT

J gene: TRBJ2-7
D gene: TRBD1
V gene: TRBV14
clone size: once
CDR3 protein: CASSQDLEGQGFF
CDR3 DNA: TGTGCCAGCAGCCAAGACCTGGAGGGACAGGGTTTCTTC

J gene: TRBJ1-5
D gene: .
V gene: TRBV24-1
clone size: .
CDR3 protein: CATSDSGSGQPQHF
CDR3 DNA: TGTGCCACCAGTGATTCAGGGTCGGGCCAGCCCCAGCATTTT

J gene: TRBJ1-4
D gene: TRBD1
V gene: TRBV5-8
clone size: .
CDR3 protein: CASSLEKGTGNEKLFF
CDR3 DNA: TGTGCCAGCAGCTTGGAAAAAGGGACAGGAAATGAAAAACTGTTTTTT

J gene: TRBJ1-4
D gene: TRBD1
V gene: TRBV5-4
clone size: .
CDR3 protein: CASSSRGLGEKLFF
CDR3 DNA: TGTGCCAGCAGCTCCAGGGGGCTTGGGGAAAAACTGTTTTTT

J gene: TRBJ1-6
D gene: .
V gene: TRBV19
clone size: .
CDR3 protein: CASTLTGALLNSPLHF
CDR3 DNA: TGTGCCAGTACCCTTACAGGTGCCCTCCTAAATTCACCCCTCCACTTT

J gene: TRBJ2-7
D gene: .
V gene: TRBV24-1
clone size: .
CDR3 protein: CATSEPSQGGHEQYF
CDR3 DNA: TGTGCCACCAGTGAACCCAGCCAGGGGGGCCACGAGCAGTACTTC

J gene: TRBJ1-6
D gene: TRBD1
V gene: TRBV5-4
clone size: .
CDR3 protein: CASSKDRGRGSPLHF
CDR3 DNA: TGTGCCAGCAGCAAAGACAGGGGGCGGGGTTCACCCCTCCACTTT

J gene: TRBJ1-1
D gene: TRBD1
V gene: TRBV7-3
clone size: .
CDR3 protein: CASRRQGEGTEAFF
CDR3 DNA: TGTGCCAGCAGGCGACAGGGCGAGGGCACTGAAGCTTTCTTT

J gene: TRBJ1-1
D gene: .
V gene: TRBV5-6
clone size: .
CDR3 protein: CASRARDWDTEAFF
CDR3 DNA: TGTGCCAGCAGAGCCCGGGACTGGGACACTGAAGCTTTCTTT

J gene: TRBJ1-1
D gene: .
V gene: TRBV7-9
clone size: .
CDR3 protein: CASSLGQGYTEAFF
CDR3 DNA: TGTGCCAGCAGCTTGGGACAAGGTTACACTGAAGCTTTCTTT

J gene: TRBJ1-1
D gene: .
V gene: TRBV15
clone size: .
CDR3 protein: CATSREGLDTEAFF
CDR3 DNA: TGTGCCACCAGCAGAGAGGGGCTGGACACTGAAGCTTTCTTT

J gene: TRBJ1-5
D gene: TRBD1
V gene: TRBV6-2/TRBV6-3
clone size: .
CDR3 protein: CASSSPGGGQPQHF
CDR3 DNA: TGTGCCAGCAGTTCTCCAGGGGGCGGTCAGCCCCAGCATTTT